The 8 T cell receptor beta chains below come from one sample, sequenced in a study of T cells after yellow fever vaccination. TCRdb processed the 5' RACE reads anew with MiXCR; each CDR3 protein has one entry. The table lists fewer than 650,000 distinct CDR3 sequences, just over 20% of them singletons. This specimen consisted of PBMCs, obtained approximately 20 days after the first yellow fever vaccination. Every receptor here comes from a man aged 18 to 29 who received the YFV17D yellow fever vaccine.

V is TRBV7-3 and J is TRBJ2-1, with D maybe TRBD2 (5 bases). Germline V CDR1 and CDR2: SGHTA, FQGTGA. This CDR3 comprises 13 residues. Trimming took 4 bases from V and 3 from J, leaving 7 bases between them. Written as DNA, the CDR3 is TGTGCCAGCAGCTCGGGGTACTACAATGAGCAGTTCTTC. Translation gives CASSSGYYNEQFF.

This CDR3 is CASSEVDQPQHF. The CDR3 coding sequence is TGTGCCAGCAGTGAAGTTGATCAGCCCCAGCATTTT. The genes are TRBV25-1 and TRBJ1-5; D ambiguous. The CDR3 spans 12 residues. V was cut by 2 bases and J by 5 bases, with 4 bases left in between. CDR1 is MGHDK, CDR2 SYGVNS, per germline.

A few counts support this clonotype. The chain employs TRBV6-1 and TRBJ1-5, with 8 bases that match TRBD1. This CDR3 is 15 amino acids long. Germline CDR1 and CDR2: MNHNS and SASEGT. Losses at the gene ends were 6 bases for V and 7 bases for J; bases not matched to a gene: 11. The CDR3 protein is CASSPDRGWGQPQHF. The CDR3 nucleotides read TGTGCCAGCAGCCCCGACAGGGGTTGGGGCCAGCCCCAGCATTTT.

The rearrangement joins TRBV10-3 to TRBJ2-2, with D perhaps matching TRBD1 (6 bases). The length of the CDR3 is 14 residues. The V end lost 2 bases, the J end lost 5 bases, and 9 bases lay between the germline ends. Per germline, CDR1 ENHRY and CDR2 SYGVKD. DNA for the CDR3: TGTGCCATCAGTGAGAGGGGGAGTACCGGGGAGCTGTTTTTT. Residues: CAISERGSTGELFF.

This clonotype has only a few counts. V gene TRBV4-1 combines with J gene TRBJ1-1; D perhaps matches TRBD1 (6 bases). The CDR3 contains 16 residues. Germline V gene data show CDR1 as MGHRA and CDR2 as YSYEKL. V lost 3 bases, J lost 1 base, and 15 bases lay in between. CDR3 sequence (DNA): TGCGCCAGCAGCCACGTGGGCAGGGGCCGGAACACTGAAGCTTTCTTT. Protein product: CASSHVGRGRNTEAFF.

The chain joins TRBV7-9 to TRBJ2-3; D not certain. V was pared by 3 bases and J by 1 base, with 8 bases between. Germline CDR1 reads SEHNR; CDR2 reads FQNEAQ (reference sequence). This CDR3 is built from 14 residues. Here the CDR3 DNA reads TGTGCCAGCAGCTTCTCTATCGGCACAGATACGCAGTATTTT. Its protein product is CASSFSIGTDTQYF.

The sample holds a few counts of this clonotype. The rearrangement links TRBV20-1 to TRBJ2-7; TRBD2 matches 9 bases. The CDR3 is made up of 17 amino acids. V lost 0 bases and J lost 3; bases outside the gene matches: 12. Germline CDR1 DFQATT, CDR2 SNEGSKA (reference sequence). The CDR3 region has the DNA TGCAGTGCTAGAGATATCGGACAGCTAGCGGGAAACTACGAGCAGTACTTC. Translating gives CSARDIGQLAGNYEQYF.

This clonotype showed up just a few times. The rearrangement joins TRBV27 to TRBJ1-6, with D perhaps matching TRBD1 (5 bases). The V end lost 0 bases, the J end lost 10 bases, and 13 bases lay between the germline ends. There are 15 residues in the CDR3. Germline CDR1 reads MNHEY; CDR2 reads SMNVEV (reference sequence). The CDR3 here is CASSLSPGRGSPLHF. For the CDR3, the DNA is TGTGCCAGCAGTTTATCTCCGGGGCGGGGGTCACCCCTCCACTTT.